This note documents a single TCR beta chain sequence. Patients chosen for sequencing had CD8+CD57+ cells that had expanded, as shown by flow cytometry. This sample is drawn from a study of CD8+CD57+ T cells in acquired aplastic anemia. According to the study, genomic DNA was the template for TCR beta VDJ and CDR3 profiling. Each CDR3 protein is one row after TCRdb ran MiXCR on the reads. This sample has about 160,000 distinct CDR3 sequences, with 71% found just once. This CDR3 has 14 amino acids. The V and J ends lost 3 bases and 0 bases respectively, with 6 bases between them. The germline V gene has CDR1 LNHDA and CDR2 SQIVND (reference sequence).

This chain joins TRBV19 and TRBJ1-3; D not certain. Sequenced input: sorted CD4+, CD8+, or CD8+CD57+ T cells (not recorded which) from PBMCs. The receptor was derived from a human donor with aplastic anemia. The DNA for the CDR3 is TGTGCCAGTAGTATGGTCAGCTCTGGAAACACCATATATTTT. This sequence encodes CASSMVSSGNTIYF.